This is a list of T cell receptor beta chains from one sample in a study of identical twins. One entry per CDR3 protein results from TCRdb running MiXCR on the 5' RACE reads. This sample carries 700,000 or so distinct CDR3 sequences, approximately 22% of them seen once, and the ten largest clones take 4.3%. The data also belong to a second study, concerning T cells expressing NK-cell markers.

Sample: PBMCs. The receptors were gathered from a young woman in good health. The CDR3 runs from the conserved cysteine through the conserved F or W. Each record gives: CDR3 length, D gene, J gene, clone size, V gene, CDR3 DNA, CDR3 protein. A D gene is named only where the DNA matches it firmly. Size tells how often a clone was seen (once, few, many) or the class of an expanded clone, and some rows leave it out.

CDR3 length: 15; D gene: TRBD1; J gene: TRBJ2-7; clone size: NA; V gene: TRBV20-1; CDR3 DNA: TGCAGTGCCCGAAGCACAGGGGCAAGCTCCTACGAGCAGTACTTC; CDR3 protein: CSARSTGASSYEQYF
CDR3 length: 15; D gene: NA; J gene: TRBJ2-3; clone size: NA; V gene: TRBV10-3; CDR3 DNA: TGTGCCCTCCGGAGGACATCCCCCATCTTAGATACGCAGTATTTT; CDR3 protein: CALRRTSPILDTQYF
CDR3 length: 14; D gene: NA; J gene: TRBJ2-7; clone size: few; V gene: TRBV12-5; CDR3 DNA: TGTGCTAGTGCCCCGGGCGGGACCTCCTACGAGCAGTACTTC; CDR3 protein: CASAPGGTSYEQYF
CDR3 length: 16; D gene: TRBD2; J gene: TRBJ2-1; clone size: NA; V gene: TRBV29-1; CDR3 DNA: TGCAGCGTTCGACTAGCGGGGCCAGCCCCCTACAATGAGCAGTTCTTC; CDR3 protein: CSVRLAGPAPYNEQFF
CDR3 length: 13; D gene: NA; J gene: TRBJ2-5; clone size: NA; V gene: TRBV12-3/TRBV12-4; CDR3 DNA: TGTGCCAGCAGTCCGACGTACCAAGAGACCCAGTACTTC; CDR3 protein: CASSPTYQETQYF
CDR3 length: 16; D gene: NA; J gene: TRBJ2-2; clone size: few; V gene: TRBV9; CDR3 DNA: TGTGCCAGCAGTACCTATTCGCGAGGGAACACCGGGGAGCTGTTTTTT; CDR3 protein: CASSTYSRGNTGELFF
CDR3 length: 13; D gene: NA; J gene: TRBJ2-7; clone size: many; V gene: TRBV29-1; CDR3 DNA: TGCAGCGTTTACGGGAATAACCCCCACGAGCAGTACTTC; CDR3 protein: CSVYGNNPHEQYF
CDR3 length: 15; D gene: NA; J gene: TRBJ1-2; clone size: NA; V gene: TRBV7-8; CDR3 DNA: TGTGCCAGCACCCCCCAGAGTGACAGAAACTATGGCTACACCTTC; CDR3 protein: CASTPQSDRNYGYTF
CDR3 length: 14; D gene: NA; J gene: TRBJ1-2; clone size: few; V gene: TRBV12-3/TRBV12-4; CDR3 DNA: TGTGCCAGCAGGTCCCTTTCAGCCCTCATGGGCTACACCTTC; CDR3 protein: CASRSLSALMGYTF
CDR3 length: 17; D gene: TRBD1; J gene: TRBJ1-2; clone size: NA; V gene: TRBV6-5; CDR3 DNA: TGTGCCAGCAGTTACCGGGGGGACAGGTTGTGGTTCTATGGCTACACCTTC; CDR3 protein: CASSYRGDRLWFYGYTF
CDR3 length: 16; D gene: NA; J gene: TRBJ1-2; clone size: few; V gene: TRBV12-3/TRBV12-4; CDR3 DNA: TGTGCCAGCAGTTTAGGGGCATTTCGGGATAACTATGGCTACACCTTC; CDR3 protein: CASSLGAFRDNYGYTF